The 5 T cell receptor beta chains listed next were all sequenced from one sample in a study of response to subunit inactivated influenza vaccine. One entry per CDR3 protein results from TCRdb running MiXCR on the RT-PCR reads. Here the sample spans about 480,000 distinct CDR3 sequences, 11% being singletons. The sequences come from PBMCs from blood, collected roughly 45 days after vaccination. The source is a man aged 50 to 60 who received an inactivated influenza vaccine.

This clonotype was observed many times. V and J are TRBV12-3 or TRBV12-4 and TRBJ2-1; D is uncertain. This CDR3 has 12 residues. Trimming pared 6 bases from V and 6 bases from J, leaving 9 bases between. The CDR3 is CASRSGINEQFF. CDR3 in DNA: TGTGCCAGCAGGTCTGGAATCAATGAGCAGTTCTTC.

This clonotype was seen ten or more times. The chain has TRBV5-1 and TRBJ2-2; 9 nucleotides align to TRBD2. The V gene's germline CDR1 is SGHRS and CDR2 YFSETQ. The J segment lost 2 bases and the V segment lost 2 bases, leaving 4 bases of the junction unmatched. The CDR3 has 16 amino acids. The CDR3 DNA reads as TGCGCCAGCAGCTTACCGGGACTAGCAAACACCGGGGAGCTGTTTTTT. Its translation is CASSLPGLANTGELFF.

This clonotype has more than one count but fewer than ten. The chain employs TRBV7-2 and TRBJ2-7, with D perhaps assigned TRBD1 or TRBD2 (6 bases each). CDR3 length equals 16 residues. Germline loops: CDR1 SGHTA, CDR2 FQGNSA. Trimming took off 2 bases at V and 0 bases at J, with 14 bases between the two ends. In nucleotides, the CDR3 is TGTGCCAGCAGCTTATATCCGGGGGCAAGCTCCTACGAGCAGTACTTC. It specifies CASSLYPGASSYEQYF.

The chain's CDR3 is CATSGTSGASSYNEQFF. Here the CDR3 DNA reads TGTGCCACCAGCGGGACTAGCGGGGCCAGCTCCTACAATGAGCAGTTCTTC. The J gene is TRBJ2-1, the V gene TRBV24-1; 13 bases line up with TRBD2. The junction had 5 bases not matched to a gene; V was cut back by 7 bases and J by 0 bases. The CDR3 consists of 17 residues. Germline V gives CDR1 KGHDR, CDR2 SFDVKD.

The chain uses TRBV20-1 and TRBJ2-2; a weak D match, TRBD1 (6 bases). The CDR3 totals 13 residues. V was shortened by 5 bases and J by 1 base, with 8 bases between the two germline ends. Per germline, CDR1 DFQATT and CDR2 SNEGSKA (reference sequence). CDR3 in DNA: TGCAGTGCTCCGGACAGGAACACCGGGGAGCTGTTTTTT. It specifies CSAPDRNTGELFF.